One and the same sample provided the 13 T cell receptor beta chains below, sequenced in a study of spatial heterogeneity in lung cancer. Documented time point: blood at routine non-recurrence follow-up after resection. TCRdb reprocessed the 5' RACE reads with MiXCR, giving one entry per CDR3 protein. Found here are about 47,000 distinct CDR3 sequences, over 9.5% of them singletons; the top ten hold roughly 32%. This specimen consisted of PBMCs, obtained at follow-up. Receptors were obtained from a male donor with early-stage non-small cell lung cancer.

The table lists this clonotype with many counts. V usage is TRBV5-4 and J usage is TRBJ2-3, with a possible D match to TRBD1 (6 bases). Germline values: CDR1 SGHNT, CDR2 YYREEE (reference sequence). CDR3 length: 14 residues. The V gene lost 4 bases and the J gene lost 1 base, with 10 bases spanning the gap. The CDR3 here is CASSLRGGTDTQYF. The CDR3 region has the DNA TGTGCCAGCAGCCTCAGGGGAGGCACAGATACGCAGTATTTT.

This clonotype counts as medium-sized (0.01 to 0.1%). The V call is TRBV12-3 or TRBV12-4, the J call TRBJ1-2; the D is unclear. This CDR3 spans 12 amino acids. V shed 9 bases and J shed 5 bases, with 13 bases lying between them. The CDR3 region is CASSRTDYGYTF. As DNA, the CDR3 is TGTGCCAGTTCCAGGACGGATTATGGCTACACCTTC.

The CDR3 DNA follows: TGTGCCAGCTCACCACCGGGACACCAGAACACTGAAGCTTTCTTT. Translation: CASSPPGHQNTEAFF. J is TRBJ1-1 and V is TRBV18, with a weak D call TRBD1 (6 bases). CDR1 is KGHSH and CDR2 is LQKENI in the germline V gene. Trimming cost V 0 bases and J 1 base, with 9 bases left between them. This CDR3 region has 15 residues.

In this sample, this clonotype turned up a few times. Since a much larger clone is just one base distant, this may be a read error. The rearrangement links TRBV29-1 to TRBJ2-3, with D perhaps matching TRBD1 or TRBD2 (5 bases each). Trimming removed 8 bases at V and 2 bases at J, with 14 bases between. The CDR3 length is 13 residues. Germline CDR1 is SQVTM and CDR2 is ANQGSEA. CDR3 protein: CSHEGWNTDTQYF. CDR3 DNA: TGCAGCCATGAGGGGTGGAACACAGATACGCAGTATTTT.

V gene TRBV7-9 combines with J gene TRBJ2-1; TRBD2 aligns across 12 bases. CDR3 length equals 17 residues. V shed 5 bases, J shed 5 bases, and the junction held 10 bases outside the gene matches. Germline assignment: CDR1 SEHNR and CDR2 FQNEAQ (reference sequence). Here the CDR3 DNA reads TGTGCCAGCAGCCCGCTAAGACTAGCGGGAGCTCACAATGAGCAGTTCTTC. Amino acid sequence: CASSPLRLAGAHNEQFF.

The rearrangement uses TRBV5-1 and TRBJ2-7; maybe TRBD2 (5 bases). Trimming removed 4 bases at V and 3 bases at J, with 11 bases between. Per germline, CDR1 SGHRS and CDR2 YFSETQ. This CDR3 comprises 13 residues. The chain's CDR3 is CASSQADGYEQYF. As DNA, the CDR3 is TGCGCCAGCAGCCAAGCGGACGGCTACGAGCAGTACTTC.

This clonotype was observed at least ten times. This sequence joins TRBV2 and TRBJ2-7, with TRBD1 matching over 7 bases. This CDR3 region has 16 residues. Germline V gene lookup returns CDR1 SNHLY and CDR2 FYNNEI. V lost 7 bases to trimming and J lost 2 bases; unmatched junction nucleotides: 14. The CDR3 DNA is TGTGCCAGCAAGATCAGTACGACAGGGCTGACCTACGAGCAGTACTTC. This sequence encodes CASKISTTGLTYEQYF.

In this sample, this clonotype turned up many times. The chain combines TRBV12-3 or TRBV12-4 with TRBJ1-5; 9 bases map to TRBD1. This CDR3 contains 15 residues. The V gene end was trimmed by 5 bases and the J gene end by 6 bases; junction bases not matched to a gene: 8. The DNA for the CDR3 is TGTGCCAGCAGTCATGGACAGGGGAGAACTCAGCCCCAGCATTTT. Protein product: CASSHGQGRTQPQHF.

CDR3 sequence reads: CASSTAGGRVSYNEQFF. The DNA for the CDR3 is TGTGCCAGCAGTACGGCCGGGGGGAGAGTCTCCTACAATGAGCAGTTCTTC. The chain employs TRBV2 and TRBJ2-1; 7 bases agree with TRBD2. V trimming: 5 bases; J trimming: 0 bases; junction bases outside the gene matches: 10. The length of the CDR3 is 17 residues. CDR1 SNHLY and CDR2 FYNNEI come from the germline V gene. Together with reference TRBV2 and TRBJ2-1, the CDR3 gives the full variable domain: EPEVTQTPSHQVTQMGQEVILRCVPISNHLYFYWYRQILGQKVEFLVSFYNNEISEKSEIFDDQFSVERPDGSNFTLKIRSTKLEDSAMYFCASSTAGGRVSYNEQFFGPGTRLTVL.

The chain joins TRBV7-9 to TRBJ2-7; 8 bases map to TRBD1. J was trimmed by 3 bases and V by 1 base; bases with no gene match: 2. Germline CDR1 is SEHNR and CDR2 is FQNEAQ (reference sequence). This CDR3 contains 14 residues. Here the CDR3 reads CASSLGQGFYEQYF. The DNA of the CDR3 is TGTGCCAGCAGCTTAGGACAGGGGTTCTACGAGCAGTACTTC.

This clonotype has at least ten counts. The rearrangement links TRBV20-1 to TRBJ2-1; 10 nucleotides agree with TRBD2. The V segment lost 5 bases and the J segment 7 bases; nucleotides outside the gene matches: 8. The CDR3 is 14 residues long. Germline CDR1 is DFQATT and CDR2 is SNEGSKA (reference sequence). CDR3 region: CSALKREGQNEQFF. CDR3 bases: TGCAGTGCTCTCAAGCGGGAGGGCCAGAATGAGCAGTTCTTC.

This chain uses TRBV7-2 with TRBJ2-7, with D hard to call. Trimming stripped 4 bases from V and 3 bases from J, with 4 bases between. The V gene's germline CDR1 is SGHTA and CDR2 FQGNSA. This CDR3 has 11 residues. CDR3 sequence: CASSSRYEQYF. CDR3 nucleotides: TGTGCCAGCAGCTCTCGCTACGAGCAGTACTTC.

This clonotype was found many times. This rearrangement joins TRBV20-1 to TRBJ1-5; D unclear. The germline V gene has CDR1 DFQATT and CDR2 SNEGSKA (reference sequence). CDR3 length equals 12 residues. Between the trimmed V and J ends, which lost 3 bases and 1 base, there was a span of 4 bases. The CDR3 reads CSARPSNQPQHF. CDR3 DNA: TGCAGTGCTAGGCCGAGCAATCAGCCCCAGCATTTT.